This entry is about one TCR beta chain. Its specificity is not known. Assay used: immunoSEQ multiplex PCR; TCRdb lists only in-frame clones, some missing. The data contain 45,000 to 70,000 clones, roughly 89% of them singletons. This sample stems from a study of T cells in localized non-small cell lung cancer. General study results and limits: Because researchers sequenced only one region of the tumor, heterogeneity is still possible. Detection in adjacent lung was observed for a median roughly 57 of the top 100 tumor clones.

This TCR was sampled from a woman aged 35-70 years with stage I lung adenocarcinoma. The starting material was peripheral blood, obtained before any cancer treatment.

The DNA for the CDR3 is TGTGCCAGCAGCCGGGGACAGGGAGAGACCCAGTACTTC. Its translation: CASSRGQGETQYF. The V call is TRBV4-2, the J call TRBJ2-5; 9 bases match TRBD1. V was clipped by 4 bases and J by 4 bases; unmatched bases: 1. The CDR3 runs to 13 residues. Germline V gene lookup returns CDR1 LGHNA and CDR2 YNFKEQ.